Listed below are T cell receptor beta chains from one sample, sequenced in a study of blood T cell repertoires in COVID-19. The method was immunoSEQ multiplex PCR; TCRdb's version includes in-frame clones alone and lacks a portion of them. The table includes about 160,000 clones, approximately 87% detected once. The material sequenced was peripheral blood. These receptors originate from a woman in her 70s with COVID-19, enrolled during active disease. Each CDR3 is given with its conserved first and last residue. The D gene is left open where the match is weak. Expanded clones get a size class; other rows say once, few or many, or leave the size out.

-	TRBV3-1/TRBV3-2	TRBJ2-3	TRBD2	TGTGCCAGCAGCCACGGAAGGACTAGCGGGGGGACAGATACGCAGTATTTT	CASSHGRTSGGTDTQYF
once	TRBV6-4	TRBJ2-7	TRBD1	TGTGCCAGCAGCCGACCAAGGGGACAGGGACTACGGAAGGAGCAGTACTTC	CASSRPRGQGLRKEQYF
-	TRBV28	TRBJ1-2	TRBD1	TGTTCCGTAGGGACAGAGTATGGCTACACCTTC	CSVGTEYGYTF
-	TRBV19	TRBJ1-2	TRBD1	TGTGCCAGTAGTGACAGGGGGCGGACCGGCTACACCTTC	CASSDRGRTGYTF
-	TRBV5-4	TRBJ1-6	-	TGTGCCAGCAGGAAAAACAGGGATACCGGGGTTTCACCCCTCCACTTT	CASRKNRDTGVSPLHF
few	TRBV30	TRBJ1-5	TRBD1	TGTGCCTGGAGCCTAACCAGAGCCCGACAGGGGGCGGGCAATCAGCCCCAGCATTTT	CAWSLTRARQGAGNQPQHF
-	TRBV7-9	TRBJ2-4	-	TGTGCCAGCAGCCCCGTAGGAGGGACCAAAAACATTCAGTACTTC	CASSPVGGTKNIQYF
-	TRBV10-1	TRBJ2-2	TRBD1	TGCGCCAGCAATCGTAGGACAGGGGGGAACACCGGGGAGCTGTTTTTT	CASNRRTGGNTGELFF
-	TRBV28	TRBJ2-1	TRBD2	TGTGCCAGCACCACCCCATCTAGCGGGGGGGCGGCTGAGCAGTTCTTC	CASTTPSSGGAAEQFF
-	TRBV6-1	TRBJ2-3	-	TGTGCCAGCAGTGAGCGGGGGCAGGATACGCAGTATTTT	CASSERGQDTQYF
-	TRBV10-2	TRBJ1-5	TRBD1	TGCGCCACCGGGACAGTAAGCAATCAGCCCCAGCATTTT	CATGTVSNQPQHF
-	TRBV11-2	TRBJ2-1	-	TGTGCCAGCAGCTTGGACAAATTCTACAATGAGCAGTTCTTC	CASSLDKFYNEQFF
-	TRBV19	TRBJ1-5	-	TGTGCCAGTACGGGAGATGGACAATCTCAGCCCCAGCATTTT	CASTGDGQSQPQHF
-	TRBV18	TRBJ2-5	TRBD1	TGTGCCAGCTCATTACAGGGGCAAGAGACCCAGTACTTC	CASSLQGQETQYF
-	TRBV18	TRBJ2-1	-	TGTGCCAGCTCACCAAAGACAGTTCCCTACAATGAGCAGTTCTTC	CASSPKTVPYNEQFF
-	TRBV5-4	TRBJ2-2	-	TGTGCCAGCAGCTTGGCCTCGGCGGTGACCGGGGAGCTGTTTTTT	CASSLASAVTGELFF
-	TRBV5-1	TRBJ2-7	TRBD2	TGCGCCAGCAGACCTAGCGGGCCCCCTCACGAGCAGTACTTC	CASRPSGPPHEQYF
-	TRBV9	TRBJ1-2	-	TGTGCCAGCAGCGGTGTCGGCGGCCCGCATGGCTACACCTTC	CASSGVGGPHGYTF
-	TRBV12-3/TRBV12-4	TRBJ2-7	-	TGTGCCAGCAGCGCCACCCGCGGGGAGCAGTACTTC	CASSATRGEQYF
-	TRBV5-1	TRBJ1-3	-	TGCGCCAGCAGAGGGACTGCCGGAAACACCATATATTTT	CASRGTAGNTIYF
-	TRBV29-1	TRBJ1-2	-	TGCAGCGTTGCGGACGAGGGGGACTATGGCTACACCTTC	CSVADEGDYGYTF
-	TRBV6-1	TRBJ2-3	-	TGTGCCAGCAGTGACCGGCAGGGCGATACGCAGTATTTT	CASSDRQGDTQYF
-	TRBV14	TRBJ1-1	TRBD1	TGTGCCAGCAGCCAAGTACGGGGGTTACAGGGGTCGTCTTTCTTT	CASSQVRGLQGSSFF
-	TRBV30	TRBJ1-2	-	TGTGCCTGGAGTGAGGGAGGGGCTGGCTACACCTTC	CAWSEGGAGYTF